One T cell receptor (beta chain) is described in this entry. This clone has at least ten counts. The antigen it recognizes is unknown. Base qualities are not at hand, and no much larger clone is one base apart. Cut back by 6 bases and 8 bases, the V and J ends lie 10 bases apart. In the germline V gene, CDR1 corresponds to SGHNT and CDR2 to YENEEA. The CDR3, from cysteine to phenylalanine, totals 11 residues. Kept here is only the CDR3 DNA, which spans 33 bases and is read in frame from base 1. A single peripheral blood draw of 90 to 150 mL on average was collected from each donor into heparinised tubes. A BD FACSAria II and a panel including CD45RO, CCR7, CD25, CD127, CD95 and CD27 were used to sort naive, central memory, regulatory and stem cell-like memory CD4+ T cells. Every sorted population had a purity above 95%. PBMCs were separated immediately by Lymphoprep density gradient centrifugation and were stained directly, without being cultured. So that batch effects would be minimized, each experiment stained and sorted samples in pairs, pairing one healthy donor with one patient.

The High Capacity cDNA Reverse Transcription Kit was used to reverse transcribe all of the isolated RNA, meaning that expressed TCRB transcripts were what got sequenced. Deep immunoSEQ sequencing was performed on naive, central memory and regulatory T cell samples, with an average of around 3.4 million total reads per sample. Sorted cells were lysed in RLT buffer and RNA was extracted with DNase-treated RNeasy Micro or Mini kits, depending on cell number. To prevent cross-contamination, each cell subset was processed individually, whereas patient and healthy donor samples were processed jointly. The immunoSEQ multiplex PCR was used to amplify TCRB sequences from cDNA, yielding 87-bp fragments that span the CDR3 region. Sequencing of the amplicons was performed on the Illumina HiSeq platform. The authors' pipeline ran thus. PCR bias was computationally corrected using synthetic template baselines, reads within Hamming distance 2 were collapsed, and singletons that could not be merged were discarded. Reads were aligned against IMGT to assign V, D and J genes, CDR3 length and insertions or deletions at six rearrangement sites. Within each subset, clonotype counts were normalized to sorted cell number, after which true diversity and Gini coefficients were computed with the tcR R package. The overlap coefficient, calculated on TCRB nucleotide sequences, was used to quantify repertoire sharing. Imported from immuneACCESS, the table was reduced by TCRdb to in-frame sequences with V and J called. These copies leave out some clones; in studies compared against another copy, an unresolved V gene accounts for under half, and the cause of the remainder is not known. That table supplies the V and J calls and clone size; D and trimming were determined from the DNA. Counted in this sample were under 150,000 clones; about 18% of them appeared once. The ten top clones hold 2.6% of the sample.

This specimen belongs to a study of beta chain features in type 1 diabetes listed by TCRdb under 2018. Study-wide context: Patients and healthy donors did not differ in mean age, gender distribution, total cell number or subset yield. A total of 90 million to 140 million sorted cells were examined across all samples, and RNA yield correlated strongly with the number of cells per subset. In the study, TCRB repertoires of sorted circulating CD4+ T cell subsets from recently diagnosed type 1 diabetes patients were compared with those of matched healthy donors. Regulatory and stem cell-like memory subsets were obtained from only 8 patients and roughly eight healthy donors, while naive and central memory subsets were obtained from all 30 or so donors. What the research found in general, with its limitations: Because small numbers of individuals were included in the HLA sub-analyses, any influence of HLA type on TCRB rearrangement was left unresolved. At VDJ recombination sites, type 1 diabetes patients had fewer insertions and more deleted nucleotides, which implies abnormalities in thymic rearrangement. Sequencing cDNA rather than genomic DNA could over-represent highly expressing activated cells, although activation and CD3 levels did not differ between groups. Shorter templates might be favored by PCR, yet because patient and control samples were amplified and corrected together, any such skew would affect both groups equally. Type 1 diabetes patients showed a moderate but significant shortening of TCRB CDR3 length in all four CD4+ subsets. Naive, central memory and regulatory TCRB repertoires appeared more similar among patients than among healthy donors.

The sequencing sample was made of central memory CD4+ T cells from blood. The clonotype comes from a man in his late teens or twenties with type 1 diabetes. The chain is assembled from TRBV11-3 and TRBJ1-1; the D gene identity is not certain. In nucleotides, the sequence is TGTGCCAGCAGAGGACGCGGAGAAGCTTTCTTT. This yields the protein CASRGRGEAFF.